These T cell receptor beta chains were read from a single sample in a study of cytomegalovirus exposure and HLA in healthy donors. The protocol was immunoSEQ multiplex PCR, while the TCRdb copy is restricted to in-frame clones and leaves out a portion. The sample has about 110,000 clones; less than 90% are singletons. The sample comprised PBMCs. These receptors were collected from a young woman in good health and CMV-seropositive. Each CDR3 is given with its conserved first and last residue. Fields, in order: V gene, D gene, J gene, clone size, CDR3 protein, CDR3 DNA. A D gene is named only where the DNA matches it firmly. The size field is filled for only some rows; it gives once, few, many or a size class.

v_gene: TRBV9
d_gene: TRBD2
j_gene: TRBJ2-7
abundance: few
CDR3aa: CASSVGRTSLHEQYF
CDR3nt: TGTGCCAGCAGCGTAGGTAGGACTAGCCTCCACGAGCAGTACTTC

v_gene: TRBV18
d_gene: TRBD1
j_gene: TRBJ1-1
abundance: once
CDR3aa: CASSPPLQGMNTEAFF
CDR3nt: TGTGCCAGCTCACCACCCCTACAGGGGATGAACACTGAAGCTTTCTTT

v_gene: TRBV5-1
d_gene: -
j_gene: TRBJ1-1
abundance: -
CDR3aa: CASSWGQGSNTEAFF
CDR3nt: TGCGCCAGCAGCTGGGGGCAGGGGTCGAACACTGAAGCTTTCTTT

v_gene: TRBV19
d_gene: TRBD1
j_gene: TRBJ1-1
abundance: -
CDR3aa: CASSSYRGENTEAFF
CDR3nt: TGTGCCAGTAGTAGCTACAGGGGTGAGAACACTGAAGCTTTCTTT

v_gene: TRBV6-6
d_gene: TRBD1
j_gene: TRBJ1-2
abundance: -
CDR3aa: CASSPTGNYGYTF
CDR3nt: TGTGCCAGCAGTCCGACAGGGAACTATGGCTACACCTTC

v_gene: TRBV6-5
d_gene: -
j_gene: TRBJ2-4
abundance: -
CDR3aa: CASSSTVLAKNIQYF
CDR3nt: TGTGCCAGCAGTTCGACAGTCCTAGCCAAAAACATTCAGTACTTC

v_gene: TRBV7-2
d_gene: TRBD1
j_gene: TRBJ2-5
abundance: -
CDR3aa: CASSLRGQGGETQYF
CDR3nt: TGTGCCAGCAGCTTAAGAGGACAGGGAGGCGAGACCCAGTACTTC

v_gene: TRBV2
d_gene: TRBD1
j_gene: TRBJ1-4
abundance: -
CDR3aa: CASSPGTANEKLFF
CDR3nt: TGTGCCAGCAGTCCCGGGACAGCTAATGAAAAACTGTTTTTT

v_gene: TRBV4-3
d_gene: TRBD2
j_gene: TRBJ2-1
abundance: -
CDR3aa: CASSHGASGVIYNEQFF
CDR3nt: TGCGCCAGCAGCCACGGGGCTAGCGGGGTAATCTACAATGAGCAGTTCTTC

v_gene: TRBV7-8
d_gene: -
j_gene: TRBJ1-2
abundance: -
CDR3aa: CASSSRRDANYGYTF
CDR3nt: TGTGCCAGCAGCTCTCGCAGGGATGCTAACTATGGCTACACCTTC

v_gene: TRBV7-8
d_gene: TRBD1
j_gene: TRBJ1-5
abundance: -
CDR3aa: CASSLDDRDRDNSNQPQHF
CDR3nt: TGTGCCAGCAGCTTAGACGACCGGGACAGGGACAATAGCAATCAGCCCCAGCATTTT

v_gene: TRBV6-1
d_gene: TRBD1
j_gene: TRBJ2-1
abundance: -
CDR3aa: CASSVGTGGSDEQFF
CDR3nt: TGTGCCAGCAGTGTAGGGACAGGGGGTTCGGATGAGCAGTTCTTC

v_gene: TRBV5-8
d_gene: -
j_gene: TRBJ2-2
abundance: -
CDR3aa: CASSFDTVGTGELFF
CDR3nt: TGTGCCAGCAGCTTCGACACGGTGGGCACCGGGGAGCTGTTTTTT

v_gene: TRBV27
d_gene: -
j_gene: TRBJ1-1
abundance: -
CDR3aa: CASSLSGGTEAFF
CDR3nt: TGTGCCAGCAGTTTATCAGGGGGCACTGAAGCTTTCTTT

v_gene: TRBV25-1
d_gene: -
j_gene: TRBJ1-6
abundance: few
CDR3aa: CASNNHGDSPLHF
CDR3nt: TGTGCCAGCAACAACCACGGGGATTCACCCCTCCACTTT

v_gene: TRBV5-1
d_gene: TRBD1
j_gene: TRBJ1-3
abundance: -
CDR3aa: CASSPGTVPTISGNTIYF
CDR3nt: TGCGCCAGCAGCCCTGGGACAGTCCCAACCATCTCTGGAAACACCATATATTTT